The 25 T cell receptor beta chains reported below all come from one sample, sequenced in a study of T cells in Graves' hyperthyroidism and ophthalmopathy. RNA transcripts yielded amplified TCR beta CDR3 regions. First-round RT-PCR targeting the TCR CDR3 was performed with the HTBI primer set. TCRdb independently ran MiXCR on the multiplex PCR reads; one entry per CDR3 protein. The sample carries around 35,000 distinct CDR3 sequences, about 53% recorded once. Sequencing input: blood. Receptors were obtained from a woman aged 40 to 49 with Graves' ophthalmopathy.

Notes on this clonotype: One end of the junction varies from germline; a read error may be responsible. This chain's CDR3 is CAGSRDGAYERYF. DNA for the CDR3: TGTGCCGGCAGTAGGGACGGAGCCTACGAGCGGTACTTC. The chain couples TRBV25-1 to TRBJ2-7; D assignment may be TRBD1 or TRBD2 (5 bases each). Germline-derived CDR1 and CDR2 are MGHDK and SYGVNS. The CDR3 runs 13 residues.

This clonotype is classed as medium-sized. This sequence joins TRBV15 and TRBJ1-2; D is unresolved. V was trimmed by 0 bases and J by 4 bases, leaving 6 bases between them. The CDR3 sequence is 13 residues long. CDR1 LNHNV and CDR2 YYDKDF come from the germline V gene (reference sequence). CDR3 sequence: CATSRDRIYGYTF. CDR3 nucleotides: TGTGCCACCAGCAGAGACAGGATCTATGGCTACACCTTC.

This clonotype was counted a few times. This chain uses TRBV27 with TRBJ2-3; maybe TRBD1 (5 bases). This CDR3 is built from 16 residues. The V end lost 2 bases, the J end lost 2 bases, and 14 bases lay between the germline ends. In germline, CDR1 is MNHEY, CDR2 SMNVEV (reference sequence). The CDR3 nucleotides are TGTGCCAGCAGTTTAGTACGGAGCAGGGTCACAGATACGCAGTATTTT. Translation: CASSLVRSRVTDTQYF.

The DNA of the CDR3 is TGTGCCACCAGCAGAGAACTAGGGACAGACTACGAGCAGTACTTC. Translating it yields CATSRELGTDYEQYF. The chain recombines TRBV15 with TRBJ2-7; 7 bases are a match to TRBD1. V shed 0 bases and J 3 bases; nucleotides not matched to a gene: 5. The CDR3 is 15 residues long. From germline, CDR1 is LNHNV and CDR2 YYDKDF (reference sequence).

The chain employs TRBV9 and TRBJ1-6; D is perhaps TRBD1 (6 bases). This CDR3 is 15 amino acids long. Trimming removed 3 bases from V and 10 bases from J, with 17 bases in between. Germline V lookup: CDR1 SGDLS, CDR2 YYNGEE. The CDR3 nucleotides are TGTGCCAGCAGCGCATCAGGGGTTTATGGATCACCCCTCCACTTT. Its protein product is CASSASGVYGSPLHF.

The chain links TRBV4-3 to TRBJ1-4; D is possibly TRBD1 (6 bases). Germline V gene lookup returns CDR1 LGHNA and CDR2 YSLEER. The CDR3 spans 16 residues. Between the trimmed V and J ends, which lost 2 bases and 6 bases, there was a span of 16 bases. The CDR3 DNA reads TGCGCCAGCAGCCAACCCTTAGGGGGGATTGATGAAAAACTGTTTTTT. It translates to CASSQPLGGIDEKLFF.

This rearrangement joins TRBV13 to TRBJ2-5; no clear D gene. Per germline, CDR1 PRHDT and CDR2 FYEKMQ (reference sequence). There are 10 residues in the CDR3. V was clipped by 5 bases and J by 4 bases, with 2 bases between them. The CDR3 coding sequence is TGTGCCAGCAGCGCAGAGACCCAGTACTTC. Translated, it gives CASSAETQYF.

This clonotype was counted many times. The chain is built from TRBV20-1 and TRBJ2-5; no definite D call. The germline gives CDR1 DFQATT, CDR2 SNEGSKA (reference sequence). V was clipped by 4 bases and J by 5 bases, with 11 bases between them. The CDR3 sequence is 12 residues long. The chain's CDR3 is CSATELTETQYF. The CDR3 nucleotides read TGCAGTGCTACGGAGCTTACGGAGACCCAGTACTTC.

This clonotype was detected once. This chain connects TRBV7-2 to TRBJ2-7; no firm D call. The CDR3 has 13 residues. Germline values: CDR1 SGHTA, CDR2 FQGNSA. The V end lost 4 bases, the J end lost 6 bases, and 13 bases lay between the germline ends. The CDR3 here is CASSSPSLVEQYF. DNA of the CDR3: TGTGCCAGCAGCTCTCCCTCCCTTGTCGAGCAGTACTTC.

The chain carries TRBV9 and TRBJ1-5; no definite D call. This CDR3 region has 15 residues. The V end lost 0 bases, the J end lost 5 bases, and 12 bases lay between the germline ends. Germline CDR1 SGDLS, CDR2 YYNGEE. As DNA, the CDR3 is TGTGCCAGCAGCGTAGACGGCGGGTTACATCAGCCCCAGCATTTT. This gives the protein CASSVDGGLHQPQHF.

This sequence joins TRBV7-9 and TRBJ2-5; D unclear. Deletions cut 5 bases from V and 5 bases from J, with 9 bases between. CDR1 and CDR2 from the germline V gene are SEHNR and FQNEAQ (reference sequence). This CDR3 is built from 12 residues. CDR3 bases: TGTGCCAGCAGCCCTATGGGGGAGACCCAGTACTTC. The encoded protein is CASSPMGETQYF.

This clonotype was counted between two and nine times. The rearrangement uses TRBV28 and TRBJ1-2, with D uncertain. The CDR3 spans 12 residues. Per germline, CDR1 MDHEN and CDR2 SYDVKM. V dropped 5 bases and J dropped 8 bases, with 12 bases sitting between them. The CDR3 is CASSAVEEGYTF. CDR3 coding DNA: TGTGCCAGCAGTGCGGTAGAGGAGGGCTACACCTTC.

This clonotype occurred many times. V usage is TRBV6-1 and J usage is TRBJ1-5; D gene uncertain. V was trimmed by 5 bases and J by 2 bases, leaving 10 bases between them. In germline, CDR1 is MNHNS, CDR2 SASEGT. The CDR3 totals 14 residues. The CDR3 DNA sequence: TGTGCCAGCAGTCTACATGTAGGCAATCAGCCCCAGCATTTT. It is translated as CASSLHVGNQPQHF.

The DNA of the CDR3 is TGTGCCAGCAGCGCGGGGAAGGGGTCCACCGGGGAGCTGTTTTTT. Protein product: CASSAGKGSTGELFF. The chain links TRBV9 to TRBJ2-2; the D call may be TRBD1 or TRBD2 (5 bases each). Trimming removed 3 bases at V and 4 bases at J, with 13 bases between. CDR1 and CDR2 (germline): SGDLS, YYNGEE. The CDR3 runs 15 residues.

V usage is TRBV7-4 and J usage is TRBJ2-2; D may be TRBD2 (7 bases). CDR3 length equals 9 residues. Per germline, CDR1 SGHVT and CDR2 SQSDAQ. CDR3 loop: CTGGRELFF. DNA of the CDR3: TGTACGGGGGGCCGGGAGCTGTTTTTT.

This clonotype was observed many times. The chain couples TRBV20-1 to TRBJ2-2, with 10 bases lining up with TRBD2. This CDR3 is built from 16 residues. Germline V lookup: CDR1 DFQATT, CDR2 SNEGSKA (reference sequence). The J segment lost 1 base and the V segment lost 5 bases, leaving 7 bases of the junction unmatched. DNA for the CDR3: TGCAGTGCTCGTAGCGGGAGGAGGAGGAACACCGGGGAGCTGTTTTTT. It is translated as CSARSGRRRNTGELFF.

Judged by abundance, this clonotype is medium-sized (0.01 to 0.1%). The gene calls are TRBV10-1 and TRBJ2-7; TRBD1 matches 8 bases. Per germline, CDR1 WNHNN and CDR2 SYGVQD (reference sequence). This CDR3 has 14 residues. V was clipped by 4 bases and J by 4 bases; unmatched bases: 6. Here the CDR3 reads CASSGRDRPYEQYF. The CDR3 bases are TGCGCCAGCAGTGGCCGGGACAGGCCTTACGAGCAGTACTTC.

This clonotype was detected ten times or more. The chain uses TRBV20-1 and TRBJ2-1, with 11 nucleotides matching TRBD1. The J segment lost 9 bases and the V segment lost 6 bases, leaving 10 bases of the junction unmatched. The CDR3 spans 14 residues. The germline gives CDR1 DFQATT, CDR2 SNEGSKA (reference sequence). Here the CDR3 reads CSADGTGGESEQFF. The CDR3 DNA is TGCAGTGCAGATGGGACAGGGGGGGAGAGTGAGCAGTTCTTC.

This clonotype was recorded many times. The rearrangement joins TRBV12-3 or TRBV12-4 to TRBJ2-3, with D hard to call. The germline V and J ends were trimmed by 8 bases and 0 bases, with 6 bases remaining between them. This CDR3 spans 12 amino acids. In nucleotides, the CDR3 is TGTGCCAGCCGATGGAGCACAGATACGCAGTATTTT. It translates to CASRWSTDTQYF.

By sample share, this clonotype is medium-sized. This sequence joins TRBV7-8 and TRBJ1-2; 8 nucleotides line up with TRBD1. Trimming took 4 bases from V and 8 from J; bases not matched to a gene: 3. The germline CDR1 and CDR2 sequences are SGHVS and FQNEAQ. This CDR3 spans 12 amino acids. The CDR3 bases are TGTGCCAGCAGCTCTGGACAGGGAGGCTACACCTTC. Amino acid sequence: CASSSGQGGYTF.

The genes are TRBV11-3 and TRBJ1-1, with D unresolved. CDR3 length equals 12 residues. The ends were cut back, 1 base at V and 14 bases at J, with 14 bases in the middle. In germline, CDR1 is SGHNT, CDR2 YENEEA. CDR3 loop: CASSLGGGRAFF. The CDR3 nucleotides read TGTGCCAGCAGCTTAGGTGGTGGTCGAGCGTTCTTT.

The chain uses TRBV7-9 and TRBJ1-4; tentative D call: TRBD1 (5 bases). The CDR3 contains 16 residues. Germline CDR1 SEHNR, CDR2 FQNEAQ (reference sequence). Trimming stripped 5 bases from V and 4 bases from J, with 17 bases between. The CDR3 loop is CASSPDKGLDNEKLFF. The CDR3 DNA sequence: TGTGCCAGCAGCCCAGATAAGGGACTGGATAATGAAAAACTGTTTTTT.

This clonotype was seen ten or more times. Here the CDR3 DNA reads TGCAGTGCTAGAGCCCAGCGCAAACTCACAGATACGCAGTATTTT. Encoded protein: CSARAQRKLTDTQYF. The chain uses TRBV20-1 and TRBJ2-3; unclear D gene. Germline loops: CDR1 DFQATT, CDR2 SNEGSKA (reference sequence). This CDR3 region has 15 residues. V was pared by 1 base and J by 2 bases, with 13 bases between.

This sequence joins TRBV7-3 and TRBJ1-2; no clear D. With 1 base removed from V and 8 bases from J, the gap between germline ends came to 23 bases. This CDR3 is 17 amino acids long. Germline V gene lookup returns CDR1 SGHTA and CDR2 FQGTGA. In nucleotides, the CDR3 is TGTGCCAGCAGCTTAAAATGGCAGGCGTATTCTAGTTGGGGCTACACCTTC. Its protein is CASSLKWQAYSSWGYTF.

This clonotype was found many times. The rearrangement uses TRBV6-4 and TRBJ2-3; D may be TRBD2 (5 bases). Trimming removed 6 bases at V and 5 bases at J, with 12 bases between. Germline assignment: CDR1 MRHNA and CDR2 SNTAGT. CDR3 size: 13 residues. This CDR3 reads CASSTEGRDTQYF. The CDR3 region has the DNA TGTGCCAGCAGCACCGAGGGAAGAGATACGCAGTATTTT.